Following are 15 T cell receptor beta chains from one sample sequenced in a study of molecular identifiers for immune sequencing clone quantification (dated by TCRdb to 2016 to 2018). The library was made by PCR. The instrument was a NextSeq 500. The raw public data were reprocessed by TCRdb itself: fastp quality trimming at Q25, MiXCR clonotype calling, in-frame beta chains only. CDR3 protein sequences are deduplicated, and each keeps its most common genes and DNA. In this sample the table shows about 330,000 distinct CDR3 sequences, roughly a quarter of which occur a single time. The biggest ten clones account for around 0.76% of the sample. Sequencing input: naive CD8+ T cells from blood, with Jurkat cell RNA spiked in. The sample's cell subset or site, from its label and the paper: FACS-sorted CD8+CD4-CCR7+CD45RA+ naive T cells. The receptor set was obtained from a human donor in good health. Some libraries in this study had Jurkat cell RNA spiked in.

This clonotype was found many times. The V gene is TRBV28, the J gene TRBJ2-1; D remains ambiguous. The germline V gene has CDR1 MDHEN and CDR2 SYDVKM. V lost 3 bases, J lost 2 bases, and 11 bases lay in between. CDR3 length equals 15 residues. CDR3 residues: CASSFDQVPYNEQFF. For the CDR3, the DNA is TGTGCCAGCAGTTTTGACCAGGTCCCCTACAATGAGCAGTTCTTC. Full variable domain (remainder filled in from reference TRBV28 and TRBJ2-1): DVKVTQSSRYLVKRTGEKVFLECVQDMDHENMFWYRQDPGLGLRLIYFSYDVKMKEKGDIPEGYSVSREKKERFSLILESASTNQTSMYLCASSFDQVPYNEQFFGPGTRLTVL.

There are many counts of this clonotype. The chain has TRBV5-1 and TRBJ1-3; no clear D gene. The CDR3 length is 15 residues. CDR1 is SGHRS and CDR2 is YFSETQ in the germline V gene. Deletions cut 0 bases from V and 7 bases from J, with 14 bases between. CDR3 residues: CASSLGPRTINTIYF. The CDR3 nucleotides read TGCGCCAGCAGCTTGGGACCACGGACCATCAACACCATATATTTT.

This clonotype was seen many times. The chain uses TRBV24-1 and TRBJ1-1; D gene unclear. Germline loops: CDR1 KGHDR, CDR2 SFDVKD. Trimming stripped 4 bases from V and 4 bases from J, with 9 bases between. The CDR3 totals 13 residues. CDR3 sequence: CATSDRTGTEAFF. CDR3 nucleotides: TGTGCCACCAGTGACCGGACGGGCACTGAAGCTTTCTTT.

This clonotype has only a few counts. The CDR3 spells CASSLAIRETVTYEQYF. DNA for the CDR3: TGTGCCAGCAGCTTAGCGATAAGAGAGACAGTCACCTACGAGCAGTACTTC. The V gene is TRBV7-9, the J gene TRBJ2-7; a weak D match, TRBD1 (5 bases). Germline CDR1 SEHNR, CDR2 FQNEAQ (reference sequence). Between the trimmed V and J ends, which lost 0 bases and 2 bases, there was a span of 17 bases. The CDR3 runs 17 residues.

This clonotype occurred many times. This rearrangement joins TRBV20-1 to TRBJ2-5; 7 bases fit TRBD1. V lost 4 bases, J lost 2 bases, and 16 bases stayed unmatched. The length of the CDR3 is 17 residues. Looked up from germline, CDR1 is DFQATT and CDR2 is SNEGSKA (reference sequence). CDR3 loop: CSAKGTARGHRQETQYF. The DNA of the CDR3 is TGCAGTGCTAAGGGGACAGCGAGGGGTCATCGACAAGAGACCCAGTACTTC.

This clonotype was counted many times. V is TRBV6-2 or TRBV6-3 and J is TRBJ2-7; D may be TRBD2 (6 bases). Germline-derived CDR1 and CDR2 are MNHEY and SVGEGT. CDR3 size: 13 residues. V was cut by 10 bases and J by 6 bases, with 19 bases left in between. The chain's CDR3 is CATQSGGDSEQYF. As DNA, the CDR3 is TGTGCCACCCAGAGTGGAGGGGATAGCGAGCAGTACTTC.

The chain carries TRBV19 and TRBJ2-2; 8 nucleotides align to TRBD2. This CDR3 is 20 amino acids long. V lost 7 bases to trimming and J lost 4 bases; unmatched junction nucleotides: 23. Germline V gene sequence: CDR1 LNHDA, CDR2 SQIVND (reference sequence). The CDR3 reads CASMGFPGLGESVSTGELFF. The CDR3 nucleotides read TGTGCCAGTATGGGTTTCCCGGGACTAGGAGAATCAGTGAGCACCGGGGAGCTGTTTTTT.

The table lists this clonotype with a few counts. The V gene is TRBV30, the J gene TRBJ2-1; D unclear. The CDR3 contains 14 residues. CDR1 GTSNPN and CDR2 SVGIG come from the germline V gene (reference sequence). V was pared by 3 bases and J by 6 bases, with 15 bases between. The CDR3 spells CAWSPGSQANEQFF. Here the CDR3 DNA reads TGTGCCTGGAGCCCGGGCTCTCAGGCCAATGAGCAGTTCTTC.

The rearrangement uses TRBV6-1 and TRBJ2-7, with D perhaps given as TRBD1 or TRBD2 (5 bases each). The germline V and J ends were trimmed by 8 bases and 0 bases, with 20 bases remaining between them. The CDR3 runs to 16 residues. Germline CDR1 is MNHNS and CDR2 is SASEGT. The CDR3 DNA sequence: TGTGCCAGCCGGGGCTCTACGCGGACCAGCTCCTACGAGCAGTACTTC. Its translation: CASRGSTRTSSYEQYF.

The CDR3 is CASSLEGLGSGANVLTF. For the CDR3, the DNA is TGTGCCAGCAGTTTAGAGGGGTTGGGCTCTGGGGCCAACGTCCTGACTTTC. V gene TRBV12-3 or TRBV12-4 combines with J gene TRBJ2-6, with a tentative D call TRBD1 (5 bases). This CDR3 has 17 amino acids. V lost 1 base and J 0 bases, leaving 10 bases between the germline ends.

The chain links TRBV20-1 to TRBJ2-1; D gene uncertain. CDR1 is DFQATT, CDR2 SNEGSKA, per germline (reference sequence). The CDR3 consists of 16 residues. Trimming cost V 0 bases and J 5 bases, with 17 bases left between them. The CDR3 here is CSARDSRAALDNEQFF. CDR3 DNA: TGCAGTGCTAGAGATTCCCGGGCCGCCCTGGACAATGAGCAGTTCTTC.

The rearrangement joins TRBV6-2 or TRBV6-3 to TRBJ1-5; D uncertain. Germline-derived CDR1 and CDR2 are MNHEY and SVGEGT. The length of the CDR3 is 15 residues. Trimming took off 6 bases at V and 5 bases at J, with 17 bases between the two ends. As DNA, the CDR3 is TGTGCCAGCAGCCCCAATTTGGGAAACTATCAGCCCCAGCATTTT. Translation: CASSPNLGNYQPQHF.

The gene calls are TRBV27 and TRBJ2-3; TRBD2 matches at 8 bases. V shed 5 bases and J 4 bases; nucleotides not matched to a gene: 11. Germline V gene data show CDR1 as MNHEY and CDR2 as SMNVEV (reference sequence). CDR3 length: 16 amino acids. The chain's CDR3 is CASSPIGLAGADTQYF. In DNA form, the CDR3 reads TGTGCCAGCAGTCCGATTGGGCTAGCGGGCGCAGATACGCAGTATTTT.

This clonotype was observed many times. This chain uses TRBV9 with TRBJ2-3; tentatively, D is TRBD2 (5 bases). The length of the CDR3 is 15 residues. Germline V CDR1 and CDR2: SGDLS, YYNGEE. The V end was cut by 0 bases, the J end by 0 bases, with 8 bases between. In nucleotides, the CDR3 is TGTGCCAGCAGCGTAGGAGAGGGAAGCACAGATACGCAGTATTTT. It yields the protein CASSVGEGSTDTQYF. Complete variable domain (other parts from reference TRBV9 and TRBJ2-3): DSGVTQTPKHLITATGQRVTLRCSPRSGDLSVYWYQQSLDQGLQFLIQYYNGEERAKGNILERFSAQQFPDLHSELNLSSLELGDSALYFCASSVGEGSTDTQYFGPGTRLTVL.

The genes are TRBV30 and TRBJ2-7, with no clear D. Trimming stripped 4 bases from V and 4 bases from J, with 14 bases between. The CDR3 is 13 amino acids. Germline CDR1 reads GTSNPN; CDR2 reads SVGIG (reference sequence). The CDR3 DNA is TGTGCCTGGACAAGTGGGGATAGGTACGAGCAGTACTTC. Translation gives CAWTSGDRYEQYF.